These 10 T cell receptor beta chains were sequenced from one sample in a study of blood T cells in healthy people across ages. Sample-barcoded 5' priming and a J-beta primer mix drove a second PCR of about 6 to 12 cycles. TCRdb analysed the 5' RACE reads with MiXCR anew, one entry per CDR3 protein. The sample includes 750,000 to 950,000 distinct CDR3 sequences, about 29% of them seen just once. These data also featured in a second study, about T cells of mothers and their children.

Sequencing was done on a sample of blood. The source is a woman in her 40s in good health.

This clonotype was counted at least ten times. J is TRBJ1-4 and V is TRBV4-3; 7 bases are a match to TRBD1. This CDR3 has 16 amino acids. V lost 0 bases and J lost 8; bases outside the gene matches: 9. Germline V lookup: CDR1 LGHNA, CDR2 YSLEER. In DNA form, the CDR3 reads TGCGCCAGCAGCCAAGATCTGTGGGGCAGGGGGGAAAAACTGTTTTTT. This gives the protein CASSQDLWGRGEKLFF.

The V call is TRBV19, the J call TRBJ2-7, with 10 bases identical to TRBD2. The end of the DNA aligns better with TRBJ2-4, so the J call may be wrong. From germline, CDR1 is LNHDA and CDR2 SQIVND (reference sequence). The CDR3 is 19 residues long. CDR3 region: CASSYRPSGGTGAKNIQYF. The CDR3, as DNA: TGTGCCAGTAGTTATCGCCCTAGCGGGGGCACTGGGGCCAAAAACATTCAGTACTTC.

J is TRBJ1-5 and V is TRBV7-2; the D is unclear. This CDR3 has 12 amino acids. Germline V gene data show CDR1 as SGHTA and CDR2 as FQGNSA. The V and J ends lost 5 bases and 9 bases respectively, with 11 bases between them. The CDR3 bases are TGTGCCAGCAGCCCGCCCTTTTTGCCCCAGCATTTT. Its translation: CASSPPFLPQHF. Combining the CDR3 with reference TRBV7-2 and TRBJ1-5 gives the whole variable domain GAGVSQSPSNKVTEKGKDVELRCDPISGHTALYWYRQSLGQGLEFLIYFQGNSAPDKSGLPSDRFSAERTGGSVSTLTIQRTQQEDSAVYLCASSPPFLPQHFGDGTRLSIL.

This CDR3 reads CASSEALTSGVERFF. In DNA form, the CDR3 reads TGTGCCAGCAGTGAAGCGCTTACTAGCGGGGTGGAACGGTTCTTC. The chain recombines TRBV2 with TRBJ2-1, with TRBD2 matching 10 bases. This CDR3 spans 15 amino acids. Trimming removed 0 bases from V and 15 bases from J; junction bases left unmatched: 11. CDR1 is SNHLY and CDR2 is FYNNEI in the germline V gene.

This clonotype has more than one count but fewer than ten. The J gene is TRBJ1-2, the V gene TRBV19; no reliable D call. The CDR3 loop spans 16 amino acids. Germline values: CDR1 LNHDA, CDR2 SQIVND (reference sequence). V was cut by 2 bases and J by 4 bases, with 17 bases left in between. Here the CDR3 DNA reads TGTGCCAGTAGTATAACCACGGGATTCGTTAGCTATGGCTACACCTTC. Translating it yields CASSITTGFVSYGYTF.

This clonotype was seen repeatedly, ten times or more. The chain recombines TRBV6-2 or TRBV6-3 with TRBJ1-1, with 8 bases aligning to TRBD1. CDR1 MNHEY and CDR2 SVGEGT come from the germline V gene. V shed 6 bases, J shed 5 bases, and the junction held 11 bases outside the gene matches. This CDR3 spans 15 amino acids. This CDR3 is CASRDRETGDTEAFF. The CDR3 DNA sequence: TGTGCCAGCAGAGACCGCGAGACAGGGGATACTGAAGCTTTCTTT.

This clonotype came up many times. The chain joins TRBV9 to TRBJ2-7, with 12 bases fitting TRBD2. V dropped 3 bases and J dropped 1; count of bases not matched to a gene: 2. This CDR3 contains 15 residues. Germline loops: CDR1 SGDLS, CDR2 YYNGEE. Written as DNA, the CDR3 is TGTGCCAGCAGCGCGGGGACTAGCGGGTCCTACGAGCAGTACTTC. It is translated as CASSAGTSGSYEQYF.

The chain is built from TRBV2 and TRBJ2-7, with TRBD2 matching over 13 bases. V dropped 8 bases and J dropped 9; count of bases not matched to a gene: 7. CDR1 and CDR2 from the germline V gene are SNHLY and FYNNEI. The CDR3 covers 13 residues. CDR3 amino acids: CASRTSGSTGQYF. CDR3 coding DNA: TGTGCCAGCCGGACTAGCGGGAGTACCGGGCAGTACTTC. The full variable domain, rest sourced from reference TRBV2 and TRBJ2-7, is EPEVTQTPSHQVTQMGQEVILRCVPISNHLYFYWYRQILGQKVEFLVSFYNNEISEKSEIFDDQFSVERPDGSNFTLKIRSTKLEDSAMYFCASRTSGSTGQYFGPGTRLTVT.

The sample holds many counts of this clonotype. This CDR3 is CSASEGSGANVLTF. The DNA of the CDR3 is TGCAGTGCTAGCGAGGGCTCTGGGGCCAACGTCCTGACTTTC. V is TRBV20-1 and J is TRBJ2-6, with D tentatively TRBD2 (5 bases). CDR1 DFQATT and CDR2 SNEGSKA come from the germline V gene (reference sequence). V was pared by 3 bases and J by 0 bases, with 6 bases between. CDR3 length equals 14 residues.

This clonotype was counted many times. A much larger clone lies a single base off, so this may be a read error. The rearrangement uses TRBV7-2 and TRBJ2-7; D perhaps matches TRBD1 (6 bases). The CDR3 contains 14 residues. Trimming shortened V by 6 bases and J by 0 bases, and 12 bases separated the two germline ends. Germline loops: CDR1 SGHTA, CDR2 FQGNSA. CDR3 nucleotides: TGTGCCAGCAGATGGGGACACAGCTCCTACGAGCAGTACTTC. Translating it yields CASRWGHSSYEQYF.